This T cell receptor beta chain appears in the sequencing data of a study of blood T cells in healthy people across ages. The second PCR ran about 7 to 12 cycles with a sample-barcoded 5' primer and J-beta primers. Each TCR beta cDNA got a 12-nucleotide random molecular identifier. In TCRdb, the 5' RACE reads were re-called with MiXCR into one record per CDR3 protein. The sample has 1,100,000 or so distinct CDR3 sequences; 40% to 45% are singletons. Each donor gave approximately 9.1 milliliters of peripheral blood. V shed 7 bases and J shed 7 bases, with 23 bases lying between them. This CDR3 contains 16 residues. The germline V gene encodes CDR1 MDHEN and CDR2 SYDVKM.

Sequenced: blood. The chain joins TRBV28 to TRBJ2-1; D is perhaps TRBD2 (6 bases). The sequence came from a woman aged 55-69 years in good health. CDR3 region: CASNPPGGIVTNEQFF. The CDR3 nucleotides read TGTGCCAGCAATCCCCCCGGCGGGATAGTTACTAATGAGCAGTTCTTC.